This note documents a single T cell receptor (beta chain) sequence. What it binds is unknown. This sequence may be a read error, since a much larger clone differs from it by one base. Trimming took 4 bases from V and 8 from J; bases not matched to a gene: 18. Germline CDR1 and CDR2: MDHEN and SYDVKM. The CDR3 consists of 17 residues. After constant-region reverse-primer amplification, full-length variable regions underwent semi-nested PCR with Nested Universal Primer A. TCRdb recomputed calls from the 5' RACE reads with MiXCR, one row per CDR3 protein. The sample records about 40,000 distinct CDR3 sequences, roughly 23% being singletons. Findings and limits, study-wide: The larger-cohort validation was restricted to a single TCR beta V-J rearrangement rather than whole repertoires.

Tregs were sorted as CD4+CD25+CD127-/low cells. The receptor was isolated from a female donor with breast cancer. The chain combines TRBV28 with TRBJ1-1; 8 nucleotides line up with TRBD1. Sequenced: Tregs sorted from a lymph node. CDR3 region: CASSSAGGIESLREAFF. The CDR3, as DNA: TGTGCCAGCAGTTCAGCAGGGGGCATCGAAAGTTTGCGGGAAGCTTTCTTT.